In its sample, the clone carrying this T cell receptor (beta chain) was seen many times. The antigen is unknown. For repertoire sequencing, the TCR beta CDR3 regions were amplified from RNA transcripts. Following a first-round RT-PCR that used HTBI primers, a second-round multiplex PCR was carried out. TCRdb processed the multiplex PCR reads anew with MiXCR; each CDR3 protein has one entry. The sample holds 400,000 or so distinct CDR3 sequences; about 16% are singletons and the top ten take roughly 7%. Clinicians made diagnoses from clinical symptoms, serum thyroxine, TRAb, thyroid ultrasound and orbital computed tomography. The germline V gene encodes CDR1 MNHEY and CDR2 SVGEGT. The V end was cut by 2 bases, the J end by 4 bases, with 12 bases between. The CDR3 length is 14 residues. These data are taken from a study of Graves' ophthalmopathy and Graves' hyperthyroidism. General observations from the study: The model achieved about 64% sensitivity and roughly 72% specificity for ophthalmopathy progression.

Sequenced input: peripheral blood. V and J are TRBV6-2 or TRBV6-3 and TRBJ2-7; D is possibly TRBD1 or TRBD2 (5 bases each). The TCR comes from a woman aged 18-35 years with stable Graves' hyperthyroidism. CDR3 coding DNA: TGTGCCAGCAGTTACCCGGGGCTTTCTTACGAGCAGTACTTC. It is translated as CASSYPGLSYEQYF.